This T cell receptor beta chain was sequenced during a study of blood T cell repertoires in COVID-19. Libraries were prepared by immunoSEQ multiplex PCR; TCRdb keeps only in-frame clonotypes and omits some of them. This sample yields fewer than 250,000 clones, of which around four fifths are seen a single time; under 3% belongs to the top ten. The V end lost 6 bases, the J end lost 3 bases, and 14 bases lay between the germline ends. Germline loops: CDR1 SGHVS, CDR2 FQNEAQ. This CDR3 is built from 15 residues. The sequence was obtained from a woman between 40 and 50 years old with active or convalescent COVID-19. The sequenced sample was peripheral blood. V and J are TRBV7-8 and TRBJ1-4; perhaps TRBD1 as D (5 bases). The CDR3 DNA reads as TGTGCCAGCAGTTTCGACGACAGATCTAATGAAAAACTGTTTTTT. Amino acids: CASSFDDRSNEKLFF.